This T cell receptor (beta chain) was documented in a study of blood T cell repertoires in COVID-19. Across the whole study: The samples span acute and convalescent COVID-19 from the United States, Italy and Spain. The analysed material was cDNA or gDNA that came from T cells, B-cell-depleted T cells, or PBMCs.

Per the authors' pipeline: Nucleated cell number was recorded as an estimate derived from reference gene primer amplification. Produced via immunoSEQ multiplex PCR; TCRdb's table is partial and in-frame only. V and J calls and clone size are as listed in that table; D and trimming were resolved from the DNA. Found here are more than 300,000 clones, about 82% of them singletons; the top ten hold under 2%. The ends lost 4 bases at V and 4 bases at J; junction bases unmatched: 7. CDR3 length: 15 amino acids. Germline V gene sequence: CDR1 MDHEN, CDR2 SYDVKM. The sequence derives from a woman in her 50s with acute or convalescent COVID-19. Material for sequencing was peripheral blood. This chain links TRBV28 with TRBJ1-5, with TRBD1 identical over 7 bases. The CDR3 loop is CASSSAGGGNQPQHF. The DNA for the CDR3 is TGTGCCAGCAGTTCTGCAGGGGGTGGAAATCAGCCCCAGCATTTT.